This TCR beta chain is drawn from a study of identical twins. TCRdb used MiXCR to reprocess the 5' RACE reads, holding one entry per CDR3 protein. The sample carries approximately 490,000 distinct CDR3 sequences, about a fifth recorded once. As for this clonotype: Its antigen remains unknown. The junction shows a germline mismatch at one end, possibly a read error.

Study observations and caveats: Cord blood's abundant beta clonotypes had fewer insertions, unlike memory repertoires.

In addition, the sample was reused for a study of yellow fever vaccine responses in identical twins.

The TCR originated in a young woman in good health. Sequenced: CD4+ T cells sorted from blood.

The CDR3 nucleotides read TGTGCCAGCAGCTTCGGGGGGTTC. Translated: CASSFGGF. This sequence joins TRBV7-9 and TRBJ2-1; 7 bases are a match to TRBD2. Germline loops: CDR1 SEHNR, CDR2 FQNEAQ (reference sequence). The CDR3 covers 8 residues.